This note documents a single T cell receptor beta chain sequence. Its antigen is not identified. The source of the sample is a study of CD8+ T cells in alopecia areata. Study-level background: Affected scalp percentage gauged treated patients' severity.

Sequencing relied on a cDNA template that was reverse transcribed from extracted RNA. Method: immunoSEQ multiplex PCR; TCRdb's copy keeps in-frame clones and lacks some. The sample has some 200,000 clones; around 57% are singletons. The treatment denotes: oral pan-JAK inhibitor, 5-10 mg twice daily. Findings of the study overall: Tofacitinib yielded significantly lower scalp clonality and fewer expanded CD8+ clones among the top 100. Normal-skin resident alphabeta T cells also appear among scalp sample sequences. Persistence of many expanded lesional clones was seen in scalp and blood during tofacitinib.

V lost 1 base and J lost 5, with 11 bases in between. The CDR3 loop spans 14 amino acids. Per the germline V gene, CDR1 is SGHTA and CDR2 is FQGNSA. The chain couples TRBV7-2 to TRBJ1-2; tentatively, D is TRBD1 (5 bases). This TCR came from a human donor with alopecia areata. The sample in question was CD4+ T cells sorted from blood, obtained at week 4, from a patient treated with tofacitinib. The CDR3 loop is CASSLGGMLYGYTF. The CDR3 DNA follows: TGTGCCAGCAGCTTAGGGGGCATGCTTTATGGCTACACCTTC.